The 30 T cell receptor beta chains below come from one sample, sequenced in a study of read filtering for tumor transcriptome and immune sequencing. From approximately 430 ng of RNA, a library with molecular barcoded alpha/delta and beta/gamma adaptors was made. One entry per CDR3 protein, called by TCRdb with MiXCR from the reads. Of 45,000 to 55,000 distinct CDR3 sequences in the sample, roughly a fifth were seen once. The specimen was a population of CD138-negative cells sorted from bone marrow. The receptors here all came from a donor at least 40 years old with multiple myeloma.

A word on this clonotype: A much larger clone lies one base from this, so it may be a read error. As the CDR3 is not closed by the conserved phenylalanine or tryptophan, this likely results from a read error. The chain recombines TRBV18 with TRBJ2-3; D call uncertain. Germline CDR1 is KGHSH and CDR2 is LQKENI. The V gene lost 4 bases and the J gene lost 4 bases, with 9 bases spanning the gap. This CDR3 comprises 13 residues. CDR3 sequence reads: CASSQSHADTQYL. The CDR3 region has the DNA TGTGCCAGCTCACAGTCGCACGCAGATACGCAGTATCTT.

This clonotype has ten or more counts. The chain recombines TRBV7-7 with TRBJ2-5; D might be TRBD2 (6 bases). This CDR3 comprises 13 residues. The germline V gene encodes CDR1 SSHAT and CDR2 FNYEAQ (reference sequence). DNA for the CDR3: TGTGCTAGCTCGACTAGTACTCAAGAGACCCAGTACTTC. Encoded protein: CASSTSTQETQYF.

This clonotype was seen at least ten times. The CDR3 coding sequence is TGTGCCAGCACCACCGGGACTCCGAGAGGCGAGCAGTACTTC. It specifies CASTTGTPRGEQYF. V usage is TRBV6-5 and J usage is TRBJ2-7, with D possibly TRBD2 on 6 matching bases. The CDR3 consists of 14 residues. The germline V gene encodes CDR1 MNHEY and CDR2 SVGAGI. The germline V and J ends were trimmed by 7 bases and 6 bases, with 19 bases remaining between them.

Many counts were recorded for this clonotype. The chain is built from TRBV7-9 and TRBJ2-2, with D unresolved. V was trimmed by 2 bases and J by 6 bases, leaving 7 bases between them. The CDR3 contains 13 residues. Per the germline V gene, CDR1 is SEHNR and CDR2 is FQNEAQ (reference sequence). In DNA form, the CDR3 reads TGTGCCAGCAGCTTAAATGGGGCCGGGGAGCTGTTTTTT. Translated, it gives CASSLNGAGELFF.

This clonotype was seen repeatedly, ten times or more. The chain recombines TRBV21-1 with TRBJ2-5; the table assigns TRBD2, which was not confirmed against the DNA. TRBV21-1 is annotated as a pseudogene. The CDR3 extends over 16 amino acids. The CDR3 protein is CASSLRLAGGEETQYF. The CDR3 DNA reads as TGTGCCAGCAGCCTCCGACTAGCGGGAGGGGAAGAGACCCAGTACTTC.

Many counts were recorded for this clonotype. The rearrangement links TRBV7-9 to TRBJ2-1; 10 bases agree with TRBD2. Trimming cost V 1 base and J 7 bases; bases outside gene matches: 1. The CDR3 contains 14 residues. Looked up from germline, CDR1 is SEHNR and CDR2 is FQNEAQ (reference sequence). This CDR3 is CASSLGTSGNEQFF. CDR3 in DNA: TGTGCCAGCAGCTTAGGGACTAGCGGAAATGAGCAGTTCTTC.

This clonotype has a handful of counts. The chain recombines TRBV6-2 or TRBV6-3 with TRBJ2-7, with D perhaps matching TRBD1 (6 bases). Germline CDR1 is MNHEY and CDR2 is SVGEGT. Trimming cost V 3 bases and J 0 bases, with 12 bases left between them. This CDR3 contains 15 residues. The CDR3 reads CASSYRGGSSYEQYF. The CDR3 coding sequence is TGTGCCAGCAGTTATCGAGGGGGAAGCTCCTACGAGCAGTACTTC.

This chain joins TRBV2 and TRBJ1-5; no reliable D call. The germline gives CDR1 SNHLY, CDR2 FYNNEI. This CDR3 has 11 amino acids. V was pared by 6 bases and J by 6 bases, with 6 bases between. CDR3 DNA sequence: TGTGCCAGCAGAGAGTCTCAGCCCCAGCATTTT. This sequence encodes CASRESQPQHF.

This clonotype occurred once. The chain is built from TRBV20-1 and TRBJ2-7, with D tentatively TRBD2 (5 bases). Trimming removed 5 bases from V and 5 bases from J, with 16 bases in between. Germline CDR1 is DFQATT and CDR2 is SNEGSKA (reference sequence). The CDR3 sequence is 13 residues long. This chain's CDR3 is CSAPSGTRDEQYF. The CDR3, as DNA: TGCAGTGCTCCAAGCGGAACCCGGGACGAGCAGTACTTC.

This clonotype occurred many times. The chain recombines TRBV29-1 with TRBJ2-2; 8 bases align to TRBD1. This CDR3 contains 14 residues. The germline gives CDR1 SQVTM, CDR2 ANQGSEA. With V trimmed by 7 bases and J by 0 bases, 4 bases remained unmatched. CDR3 amino acids: CSAGQAANTGELFF. In DNA, the CDR3 is TGCAGCGCGGGACAGGCGGCGAACACCGGGGAGCTGTTTTTT.

This clonotype came up many times. This chain links TRBV12-3 or TRBV12-4 with TRBJ2-1; the match to TRBD2 covers 10 bases. The junction had 8 bases not matched to a gene; V was cut back by 6 bases and J by 6 bases. The CDR3 is 15 residues long. The CDR3 region has the DNA TGTGCCAGCAGCATTAGCGGGAGGTCGTTCAATGAGCAGTTCTTC. This sequence encodes CASSISGRSFNEQFF.

As concerns this clonotype: With a much larger clone just one base away, this may be a read error. The V gene is TRBV19, the J gene TRBJ1-1, with D possibly matching TRBD1 (6 bases). CDR1 LNHDA and CDR2 SQIVND come from the germline V gene (reference sequence). The CDR3 runs 15 residues. Trimming took off 3 bases at V and 1 base at J, with 12 bases between the two ends. In DNA, the CDR3 is TGTGCCAGTAGTATGGGAGGACAGCGGAACACTGAAGCTTTCTTT. Translated: CASSMGGQRNTEAFF.

The table lists this clonotype with many counts. This rearrangement joins TRBV18 to TRBJ2-5; weak D call: TRBD1 (6 bases). The V end was cut by 5 bases, the J end by 5 bases, with 15 bases between. Germline values: CDR1 KGHSH, CDR2 LQKENI. The CDR3 sequence is 14 residues long. The CDR3 protein is CASSGGQPVETQYF. In nucleotides, the CDR3 is TGTGCCAGCTCAGGAGGACAGCCAGTTGAGACCCAGTACTTC.

This clonotype has more than one count but fewer than ten. This CDR3 fails to terminate in the conserved phenylalanine or tryptophan, so it likely reflects a read error. The chain employs TRBV7-9 and TRBJ1-5; tentative D call: TRBD1 (5 bases). Looked up from germline, CDR1 is SEHNR and CDR2 is FQNEAQ (reference sequence). The V gene lost 1 base and the J gene lost 1 base, with 8 bases spanning the gap. The CDR3 is 15 amino acids. CDR3 sequence reads: CASSLGRQSNQPQHL. The CDR3 DNA is TGTGCCAGCAGCTTAGGGAGACAGAGCAATCAGCCCCAGCATCTT.

This clonotype was counted many times. V usage is TRBV7-8 and J usage is TRBJ2-1; D assignment may be TRBD1 or TRBD2 (6 bases each). CDR3 length equals 16 residues. Germline values: CDR1 SGHVS, CDR2 FQNEAQ. Trimming removed 5 bases from V and 2 bases from J, with 16 bases in between. CDR3 amino acids: CASSPRGQSAYNEQFF. CDR3 bases: TGTGCCAGCAGCCCCCGGGGGCAGTCGGCCTACAATGAGCAGTTCTTC.

This clonotype was seen ten or more times. At one of its ends the junction is not consistent with the germline gene, which may arise from a read error. V gene TRBV11-2 combines with J gene TRBJ2-1; 8 nucleotides align to TRBD2. Germline-derived CDR1 and CDR2 are SGHAT and FQNNGV. This CDR3 has 15 residues. The DNA of the CDR3 is TGTGCCAGCAGCTTTTCAGCGGGAGCCAGCAATGAGCAGTCCTTC. Its protein is CASSFSAGASNEQSF.

This clonotype was picked up one time. It is likely a read error: a sequence one base away is far more abundant. The rearrangement uses TRBV11-2 and TRBJ2-1, with 8 bases that match TRBD2. J was trimmed by 8 bases and V by 5 bases; bases with no gene match: 11. Germline V lookup: CDR1 SGHAT, CDR2 FQNNGV. The CDR3 sequence is 15 residues long. The CDR3 coding sequence is TGTGCCAGCAGCCCCAGGGCTAGCGGGCTCCATGAGCAGTTCTTC. This gives the protein CASSPRASGLHEQFF.

This clonotype was seen only a few times. A much bigger clone sits one base away, suggesting this may be a read error. In this CDR3 the conserved last residue, phenylalanine or tryptophan, is missing, so a read error is likely. The chain joins TRBV5-1 to TRBJ2-3; weak D call: TRBD1 (6 bases). Per germline, CDR1 SGHRS and CDR2 YFSETQ. Trimming pared 1 base from V and 1 base from J, leaving 10 bases between. The CDR3 is 15 amino acids. CDR3 in amino acids: CASSLQRTGTDTQYL. CDR3 nucleotides: TGCGCCAGCAGCTTGCAACGGACAGGCACAGATACGCAGTATCTT.

The CDR3 spells CASRGLAALQETQYF. CDR3 coding DNA: TGTGCCAGCAGAGGGCTAGCGGCCCTCCAAGAGACCCAGTACTTC. This chain links TRBV27 with TRBJ2-5; 7 bases are a match to TRBD2. The CDR3 runs 15 residues. Germline V gene sequence: CDR1 MNHEY, CDR2 SMNVEV (reference sequence). Unmatched junction bases numbered 8, after V lost 6 bases and J lost 1 base.

This clonotype turned up a few times. The chain recombines TRBV6-6 with TRBJ2-1; a possible D gene is TRBD2 (5 bases). The germline V gene has CDR1 MNHNY and CDR2 SVGAGI (reference sequence). The CDR3 is 14 residues long. Between the trimmed V and J ends, which lost 3 bases and 5 bases, there was a span of 11 bases. Here the CDR3 reads CASSYKLRDNEQFF. The CDR3 region has the DNA TGTGCCAGCAGTTATAAGTTGAGGGACAATGAGCAGTTCTTC.

This clonotype was found many times. This rearrangement joins TRBV20-1 to TRBJ2-1; TRBD2 matches 8 bases. The CDR3 loop spans 13 amino acids. Losses at the gene ends were 6 bases for V and 9 bases for J; bases not matched to a gene: 10. CDR1 DFQATT and CDR2 SNEGSKA come from the germline V gene (reference sequence). CDR3 sequence: CSATGGGLFEQFF. DNA of the CDR3: TGCAGTGCAACGGGGGGGGGTCTTTTTGAGCAGTTCTTC.

Note on this clonotype: A far larger clone is off by one base, so a read error is likely. The CDR3 is CSARQGARTGAFF. The CDR3 bases are TGCAGTGCTAGACAGGGGGCGCGGACTGGAGCTTTCTTT. The chain uses TRBV20-1 and TRBJ1-6; TRBD1 agrees at 8 bases. The tail of the sequence fits TRBJ1-1 better, so the J call may be wrong. The CDR3 is made up of 13 amino acids. Per germline, CDR1 DFQATT and CDR2 SNEGSKA (reference sequence).

This clonotype was seen only a few times. This rearrangement joins TRBV7-9 to TRBJ2-1, with 14 positions matching TRBD2. With V trimmed by 4 bases and J by 8 bases, 7 bases remained unmatched. The CDR3 consists of 16 residues. From germline, CDR1 is SEHNR and CDR2 FQNEAQ (reference sequence). The CDR3 loop is CASSSSGTSGSYEQFF. CDR3 bases: TGTGCCAGCAGCTCGTCCGGGACTAGCGGGAGCTATGAGCAGTTCTTC. The variable domain in full, with the rest retrieved from reference TRBV7-9 and TRBJ2-1, is DTGVSQNPRHKITKRGQNVTFRCDPISEHNRLYWYRQTLGQGPEFLTYFQNEAQLEKSRLLSDRFSAERPKGSFSTLEIQRTEQGDSAMYLCASSSSGTSGSYEQFFGPGTRLTVL.

On this clonotype itself: Since a far larger clone is one base different, this is likely a read error. Without the conserved terminal phenylalanine or tryptophan, this CDR3 likely stems from a read error. This chain uses TRBV7-2 with TRBJ2-5; D uncertain. The germline V and J ends were trimmed by 5 bases and 5 bases, with 6 bases remaining between them. Germline CDR1 is SGHTA and CDR2 is FQGNSA. The CDR3 loop spans 11 amino acids. CDR3 region: CASSPTETQYS. DNA for the CDR3: TGTGCCAGCAGCCCTACGGAGACCCAGTACTCC.

Remarks on this clonotype: A much larger clone is a single base away; this may be a read error. The chain carries TRBV29-1 and TRBJ1-2; 8 bases match TRBD1. This CDR3 contains 15 residues. Germline CDR1 is SQVTM and CDR2 is ANQGSEA. Here the CDR3 DNA reads TGCAGCGTTGGAAGGACGGACAGGGTTGCCTATGGCCACACCTTC. It translates to CSVGRTDRVAYGHTF. The variable domain in full, completed from reference TRBV29-1 and TRBJ1-2, reads SAVISQKPSRDICQRGTSLTIQCQVDSQVTMMFWYRQQPGQSLTLIATANQGSEATYESGFVIDKFPISRPNLTFSTLTVSNMSPEDSSIYLCSVGRTDRVAYGHTFGSGTRLTVV.

This clonotype was counted at least ten times. The J gene is TRBJ2-1, the V gene TRBV20-1; D might be TRBD2 (6 bases). Trimming left V 5 bases short and J 0 bases short, with 17 bases between. The germline V gene has CDR1 DFQATT and CDR2 SNEGSKA (reference sequence). The CDR3 has 16 amino acids. CDR3 nucleotide sequence: TGCAGTGCTCTTAGCGGCGGAGCCTTCTCCTACAATGAGCAGTTCTTC. Protein: CSALSGGAFSYNEQFF.

About this clonotype itself: A much bigger clone sits one base away, suggesting this may be a read error. CDR3 nucleotide sequence: TGTGCCAGCAGCCAAGCACTAGCGGGAGTAAGTGGGCAGTACTTC. It translates to CASSQALAGVSGQYF. The chain uses TRBV3-1 and TRBJ2-7; 11 positions agree with TRBD2. V shed 1 base and J 9 bases; nucleotides not matched to a gene: 8. Germline-derived CDR1 and CDR2 are LGHDT and YNNKEL (reference sequence). This CDR3 is 15 amino acids long.

At least ten counts were recorded for this clonotype. This chain links TRBV4-2 with TRBJ2-2; 10 nucleotides match TRBD2. Germline assignment: CDR1 LGHNA and CDR2 YNFKEQ. The CDR3 is 17 amino acids. V shed 5 bases, J shed 7 bases, and the junction held 13 bases outside the gene matches. The CDR3 is CASSLEGTSGTVGELFF. In DNA, the CDR3 is TGTGCCAGCAGCTTAGAGGGTACTAGCGGGACGGTCGGGGAGCTGTTTTTT.

About this clonotype: A far larger clone is one base from this, pointing to a likely read error. This sequence joins TRBV5-6 and TRBJ1-4; D unresolved. The CDR3 sequence is 13 residues long. The germline gives CDR1 SGHDT, CDR2 YYEEEE. DNA of the CDR3: TGTGCCAGCAGCTTGGTAGGGTCCGATACGCGGTATTTT. Residues: CASSLVGSDTRYF. Variable domain in full (rest from reference TRBV5-6 and TRBJ1-4): DAGVTQSPTHLIKTRGQQVTLRCSPKSGHDTVSWYQQALGQGPQFIFQYYEEEERQRGNFPDRFSGHQFPNYSSELNVNALLLGDSALYLCASSLVGSDTRYFGSGTQLSVL.

This chain uses TRBV29-1 with TRBJ1-1; 7 bases agree with TRBD1. This CDR3 has 14 residues. Germline V gene sequence: CDR1 SQVTM, CDR2 ANQGSEA. Trimming removed 7 bases from V and 5 bases from J; junction bases left unmatched: 13. This chain's CDR3 is CSAEKGAQGTEAFF. CDR3 nucleotide sequence: TGCAGCGCAGAAAAGGGGGCGCAAGGTACTGAAGCTTTCTTT.